This T cell receptor beta chain was found in a study of CD8 T cells in ankylosing spondylitis. Construction of TCR beta libraries was performed using quantitative 5'-RACE with molecular barcodes. MiXCR was run by TCRdb on the 5' RACE reads, yielding one entry per CDR3 protein. The sample contains roughly 700,000 distinct CDR3 sequences, 15% to 20% of which appear only once. Study-wide points: Blood from ankylosing spondylitis patients appeared to carry a characteristic roughly eight-variant TCR beta motif. Within matched ankylosing spondylitis synovial fluid, disease-linked clones were reportedly significantly enriched. Peripheral blood held disease-linked clones only at relatively low frequency, and these were CD8+. Prior work had noted some motif variants in reactive arthritis blood and synovial fluid.

The CDR3 has 13 residues. Germline CDR1 reads DFQATT; CDR2 reads SNEGSKA (reference sequence). The V gene lost 6 bases and the J gene lost 2 bases, with 13 bases spanning the gap. To note about this clonotype: The antigen is not known.

The source is a male donor with ankylosing spondylitis. The rearrangement joins TRBV20-1 to TRBJ2-5, with a possible D match to TRBD2 (5 bases). What was sequenced was blood, either unsorted or a sorted T cell fraction (not recorded which). The CDR3 DNA sequence: TGCAGTGCCCTAGCAGGTCCACAAGAGACCCAGTACTTC. This gives the protein CSALAGPQETQYF.